The next 13 T cell receptor beta chains were all read from a single sample in a study of T cells in Graves' hyperthyroidism and ophthalmopathy. Template material for amplifying TCR beta CDR3 regions consisted of RNA transcripts. First-round RT-PCR targeting the TCR CDR3 was performed with the HTBI primer set. MiXCR, applied by TCRdb to the multiplex PCR reads, yields one record per CDR3 protein. The profile shows hundreds of thousands of distinct CDR3 sequences, less than 15% of them singletons. The sequenced sample consisted of blood. The receptors stem from a woman in her late teens or twenties with Graves' hyperthyroidism.

This chain uses TRBV20-1 with TRBJ1-2; possibly TRBD1 for D (5 bases). V gave up 3 bases and J gave up 0 bases, with 17 bases separating them. The CDR3 totals 16 residues. Germline V gene data show CDR1 as DFQATT and CDR2 as SNEGSKA (reference sequence). CDR3 region: CSASLGARDPNYGYTF. CDR3 DNA sequence: TGCAGTGCTAGTCTTGGGGCAAGGGACCCTAACTATGGCTACACCTTC.

Comment on this clonotype: Compared with germline, one end of the junction differs, possibly owing to a read error. The chain joins TRBV5-1 to TRBJ2-2, with 8 bases identical to TRBD2. The CDR3 has 15 amino acids. Germline V gene sequence: CDR1 SGHRS, CDR2 YFSETQ. The CDR3 protein is CASNLLAGGTGELFF. The DNA for the CDR3 is TGCGCCAGCAACTTGCTAGCGGGCGGCACCGGGGAGCTGTTTTTT.

This clonotype showed up just a few times. The V call is TRBV6-1, the J call TRBJ1-4, with TRBD1 matching 8 bases. The V gene end was trimmed by 5 bases and the J gene end by 5 bases; junction bases not matched to a gene: 4. The CDR3 has 14 amino acids. Looked up from germline, CDR1 is MNHNS and CDR2 is SASEGT. The CDR3 nucleotides are TGTGCCAGCAGTCGGACAGGGCAAAATGAAAAACTGTTTTTT. Translating it yields CASSRTGQNEKLFF.

This clonotype was found many times. The genes are TRBV2 and TRBJ1-1; D not certain. Per the germline V gene, CDR1 is SNHLY and CDR2 is FYNNEI. The CDR3 length is 11 residues. V lost 8 bases to trimming and J lost 6 bases, with 10 bases between them. The CDR3 sequence is CASARTAEAFF. The DNA of the CDR3 is TGTGCCAGCGCCAGGACGGCTGAAGCTTTCTTT.

Ten or more counts support this clonotype. The chain uses TRBV7-9 and TRBJ2-1; D uncertain. The germline V and J ends were trimmed by 3 bases and 2 bases, with 11 bases remaining between them. CDR3 size: 15 residues. Germline CDR1 SEHNR, CDR2 FQNEAQ (reference sequence). The CDR3 DNA follows: TGTGCCAGCAGCTTTAAGCTTCCCACCTACAATGAGCAGTTCTTC. Translation: CASSFKLPTYNEQFF.

The table lists this clonotype with many counts. V gene TRBV6-1 combines with J gene TRBJ2-6; tentative D call: TRBD2 (5 bases). Trimming took 6 bases from V and 4 from J, leaving 13 bases between them. CDR1 MNHNS and CDR2 SASEGT come from the germline V gene. The CDR3 has 15 residues. CDR3 nucleotides: TGTGCCAGCAGCAAGAGGGCGGACGGGGCCAACGTCCTGACTTTC. Amino acids: CASSKRADGANVLTF.

This clonotype has more than one count but fewer than ten. The chain recombines TRBV7-9 with TRBJ1-2; 9 nucleotides line up with TRBD1. With 7 bases clipped from V and 6 bases from J, the junction kept 6 bases outside the gene matches. CDR3 size: 13 residues. CDR1 SEHNR and CDR2 FQNEAQ come from the germline V gene (reference sequence). The CDR3 DNA reads TGTGCCAGCATCGGGACAGGGTACAATGGCTACACCTTC. Amino acid sequence: CASIGTGYNGYTF.

The V gene is TRBV29-1, the J gene TRBJ2-7, with 9 bases fitting TRBD1. Germline assignment: CDR1 SQVTM and CDR2 ANQGSEA. This CDR3 region has 13 residues. V lost 4 bases to trimming and J lost 6 bases; unmatched junction nucleotides: 7. CDR3: CSVAPGQGSEQYF. For the CDR3, the DNA is TGCAGCGTTGCCCCGGGACAGGGCTCCGAGCAGTACTTC.

In its sample, this clonotype was seen a few times. The rearrangement links TRBV7-9 to TRBJ2-1, with 8 bases identical to TRBD2. The V gene's germline CDR1 is SEHNR and CDR2 FQNEAQ (reference sequence). The junction had 8 bases not matched to a gene; V was cut back by 6 bases and J by 4 bases. The CDR3 is 15 amino acids. The CDR3 coding sequence is TGTGCCAGCAGGGCAGCGGGAGCTGTGTACAATGAGCAGTTCTTC. Translation: CASRAAGAVYNEQFF.

The chain uses TRBV29-1 and TRBJ2-7; weak D call: TRBD1 (5 bases). The germline CDR1 and CDR2 sequences are SQVTM and ANQGSEA. Trimming shortened V by 7 bases and J by 4 bases, and 17 bases separated the two germline ends. The CDR3 sequence is 13 residues long. The DNA for the CDR3 is TGCAGCGCGAGGACATACTCTGGATACGAGCAGTACTTC. It specifies CSARTYSGYEQYF.

This clonotype was found many times. The CDR3: CASSLWQPPGYTF. In nucleotides, the CDR3 is TGTGCCAGCAGTTTATGGCAGCCCCCTGGCTACACCTTC. The chain uses TRBV28 and TRBJ1-2, with D unclear. The CDR3 sequence is 13 residues long. Germline V gene lookup returns CDR1 MDHEN and CDR2 SYDVKM. Trimming stripped 0 bases from V and 7 bases from J, with 9 bases between.

There are many counts of this clonotype. The chain has TRBV12-3 or TRBV12-4 and TRBJ1-5, with a weak D call TRBD1 (6 bases). The CDR3 totals 15 residues. V gave up 3 bases and J gave up 1 base, with 10 bases separating them. The CDR3: CASSFKGGSNQPQHF. CDR3 nucleotide sequence: TGTGCCAGCAGTTTTAAGGGGGGCAGCAATCAGCCCCAGCATTTT.

This clonotype was counted many times. The V and J genes are TRBV13 and TRBJ2-7; weak D call: TRBD1 (6 bases). The V end lost 0 bases, the J end lost 3 bases, and 12 bases lay between the germline ends. Germline V gene lookup returns CDR1 PRHDT and CDR2 FYEKMQ (reference sequence). The CDR3 is 15 amino acids. The CDR3 DNA reads TGTGCCAGCAGCTTAGGCCTCCGGACAGACTACGAGCAGTACTTC. This encodes CASSLGLRTDYEQYF. The full variable domain, its missing parts supplied by reference TRBV13 and TRBJ2-7, is AAGVIQSPRHLIKEKRETATLKCYPIPRHDTVYWYQQGPGQDPQFLISFYEKMQSDKGSIPDRFSAQQFSDYHSELNMSSLELGDSALYFCASSLGLRTDYEQYFGPGTRLTVT.